Reported below is one T cell receptor beta chain. This clonotype occurred many times. The antigen it binds to is not known. The sample holds no much larger clone one base away, and base qualities are not on file. This record belongs to a study of CD8 T cells in ankylosing spondylitis (dated by TCRdb to about 2017). As for the study more broadly: The study profiled T cell receptor beta repertoires in healthy donors and ankylosing spondylitis patients to find disease-linked TCR variants. The full study cohort comprised some 27 ankylosing spondylitis patients and about a hundred healthy donors. Peripheral blood samples were taken, and synovial fluid was additionally collected from ankylosing spondylitis patients. Points the paper makes about the study in general: The disease-linked clones were reported as significantly enriched in matched synovial fluid samples from ankylosing spondylitis patients. Blood from ankylosing spondylitis patients appeared to be characterized by a TCR beta motif composed of several highly homologous amino acid variants. Some motif variants had previously been reported in the synovial fluid and blood of reactive arthritis patients, which suggests shared mechanisms of disease initiation. The disease-linked clones had a CD8+ phenotype and were found at relatively low frequencies in peripheral blood.

V loses 4 bases at its end and J loses 7 bases; junction bases beyond the gene matches: 7. The CDR3 covers 16 residues, taking in both the cysteine and the phenylalanine. CDR3 DNA is the only sequence kept; it has 48 bases, read in frame from the first base. Via the germline V gene, CDR1 is MGHRA and CDR2 YSYEKL. The data were produced on an Illumina HiSeq 2500. Quantitative 5'-RACE with molecular barcodes was the method used to prepare the TCR beta libraries. As for how the authors treated the data: A new computational method based on a probabilistic model of VDJ rearrangement was used to identify disease-linked TCR variants. The public sequencing data were trimmed at Q25 with fastp and processed into clonotypes with MiXCR by TCRdb, which kept only in-frame beta chains. Rows with a matching CDR3 protein are joined into one entry that keeps the most common DNA and genes. These V and J calls rely on TCRdb rather than the paper's analysis. The sample includes some 350,000 distinct CDR3 sequences, with roughly 14% observed a single time. The ten largest clones add up to around 0.99% of the sample.

This clonotype was sampled from a male donor with ankylosing spondylitis or in good health (not recorded which). Sequencing was done on a sample of blood, either unsorted or a sorted T cell fraction (not recorded which). Recombination connected TRBV4-1 to TRBJ2-2, with 12 central nucleotides matching TRBD2. The DNA sequence reads TGCGCCAGCAGCCCCTGGACTAGCGGGACGGGCGGGGAGCTGTTTTTT. Translated, this gives CASSPWTSGTGGELFF.